Here is one T cell receptor beta chain with its context. V shed 4 bases and J shed 0 bases, with 14 bases lying between them. This CDR3 region has 16 residues. Germline CDR1 is SGHRS and CDR2 is YFSETQ. The data derive from a study of CD8 T cells in Susac syndrome. The individuals used as controls were healthy donors who had been matched for both age and sex. Roughly 0.45 to 1 ug RNA was reverse transcribed with random hexamers. immunoSEQ multiplex PCR amplified TCR beta CDR3 across 54 Vbeta, 13 Jbeta. In TCRdb, the immunoSEQ multiplex PCR reads were re-called with MiXCR into one record per CDR3 protein. The sample includes under 200,000 distinct CDR3 sequences, approximately 96% of them seen just once.

The chain employs TRBV5-1 and TRBJ1-5, with D hard to call. The clonotype was recovered from a human donor in good health. Sequencing was carried out using CD4+ T cells from PBMCs. The CDR3 protein is CASSPGHSSSNQPQHF. Written as DNA, the CDR3 is TGCGCCAGCAGCCCTGGGCACAGTAGTAGCAATCAGCCCCAGCATTTT. Filled out from reference TRBV5-1 and TRBJ1-5, the complete variable domain reads KAGVTQTPRYLIKTRGQQVTLSCSPISGHRSVSWYQQTPGQGLQFLFEYFSETQRNKGNFPGRFSGRQFSNSRSEMNVSTLELGDSALYLCASSPGHSSSNQPQHFGDGTRLSIL.